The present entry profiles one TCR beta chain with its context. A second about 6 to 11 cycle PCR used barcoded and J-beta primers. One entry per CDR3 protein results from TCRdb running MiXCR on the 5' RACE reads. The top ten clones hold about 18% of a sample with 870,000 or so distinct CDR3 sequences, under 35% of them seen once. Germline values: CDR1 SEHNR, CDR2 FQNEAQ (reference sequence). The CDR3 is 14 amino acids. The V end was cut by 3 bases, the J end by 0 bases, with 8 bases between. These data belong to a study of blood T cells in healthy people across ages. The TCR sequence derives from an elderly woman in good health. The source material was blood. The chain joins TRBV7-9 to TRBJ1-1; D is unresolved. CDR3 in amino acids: CASSFLQLNTEAFF. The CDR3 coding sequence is TGTGCCAGCAGCTTCTTGCAATTGAACACTGAAGCTTTCTTT. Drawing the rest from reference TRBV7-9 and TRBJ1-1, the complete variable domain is DTGVSQNPRHKITKRGQNVTFRCDPISEHNRLYWYRQTLGQGPEFLTYFQNEAQLEKSRLLSDRFSAERPKGSFSTLEIQRTEQGDSAMYLCASSFLQLNTEAFFGQGTRLTVV.